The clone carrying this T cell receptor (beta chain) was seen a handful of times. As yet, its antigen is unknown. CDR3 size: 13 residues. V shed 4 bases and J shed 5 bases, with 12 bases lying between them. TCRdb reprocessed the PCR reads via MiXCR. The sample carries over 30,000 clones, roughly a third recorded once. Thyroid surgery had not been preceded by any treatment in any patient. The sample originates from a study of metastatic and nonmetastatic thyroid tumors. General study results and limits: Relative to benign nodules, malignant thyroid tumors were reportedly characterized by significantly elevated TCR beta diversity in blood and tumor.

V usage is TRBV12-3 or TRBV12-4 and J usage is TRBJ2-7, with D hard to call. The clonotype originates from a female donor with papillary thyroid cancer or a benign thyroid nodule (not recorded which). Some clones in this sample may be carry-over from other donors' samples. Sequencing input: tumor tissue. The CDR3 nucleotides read TGTGCCAGCAGTTCTCGACAATCACACGAGCAGTACTTC. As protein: CASSSRQSHEQYF.